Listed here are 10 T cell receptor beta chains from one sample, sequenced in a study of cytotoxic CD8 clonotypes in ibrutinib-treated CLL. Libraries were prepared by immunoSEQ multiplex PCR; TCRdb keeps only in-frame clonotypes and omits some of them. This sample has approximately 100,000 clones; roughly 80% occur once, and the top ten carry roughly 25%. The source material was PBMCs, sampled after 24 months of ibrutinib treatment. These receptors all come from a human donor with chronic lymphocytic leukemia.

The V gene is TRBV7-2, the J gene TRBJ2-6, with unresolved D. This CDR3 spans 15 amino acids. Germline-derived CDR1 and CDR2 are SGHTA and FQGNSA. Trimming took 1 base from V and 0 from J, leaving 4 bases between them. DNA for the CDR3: TGTGCCAGCAGCTTAGACAGCTCTGGGGCCAACGTCCTGACTTTC. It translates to CASSLDSSGANVLTF.

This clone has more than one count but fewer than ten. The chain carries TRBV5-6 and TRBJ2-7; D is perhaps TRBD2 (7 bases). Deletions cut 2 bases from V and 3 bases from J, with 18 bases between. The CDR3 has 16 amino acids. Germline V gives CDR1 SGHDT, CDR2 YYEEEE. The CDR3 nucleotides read TGTGCCAGCAGCTTACTCTCGTGGGGGGGCTTCTACGAGCAGTACTTC. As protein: CASSLLSWGGFYEQYF. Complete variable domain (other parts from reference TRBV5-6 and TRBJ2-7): DAGVTQSPTHLIKTRGQQVTLRCSPKSGHDTVSWYQQALGQGPQFIFQYYEEEERQRGNFPDRFSGHQFPNYSSELNVNALLLGDSALYLCASSLLSWGGFYEQYFGPGTRLTVT.

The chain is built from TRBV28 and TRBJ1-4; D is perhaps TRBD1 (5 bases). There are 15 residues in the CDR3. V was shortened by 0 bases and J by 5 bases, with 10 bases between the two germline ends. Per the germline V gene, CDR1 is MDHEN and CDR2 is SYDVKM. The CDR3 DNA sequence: TGTGCCAGCAGTTTATGGACCGGGGCAAATGAAAAACTGTTTTTT. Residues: CASSLWTGANEKLFF.

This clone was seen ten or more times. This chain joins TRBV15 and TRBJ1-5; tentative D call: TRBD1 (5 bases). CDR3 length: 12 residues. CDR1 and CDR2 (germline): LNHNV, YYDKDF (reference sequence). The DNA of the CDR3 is TGTGCGGCAGCGGGGGGCAATCAGCCCCAGCATTTT. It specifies CAAAGGNQPQHF.

The CDR3 is CASSERQGVHEQYF. The CDR3 DNA follows: TGTGCCAGCAGTGAACGGCAGGGAGTCCACGAGCAGTACTTC. The chain carries TRBV2 and TRBJ2-7; D is perhaps TRBD1 or TRBD2 (5 bases each). The length of the CDR3 is 14 residues. Per the germline V gene, CDR1 is SNHLY and CDR2 is FYNNEI. Deletions cut 2 bases from V and 5 bases from J, with 13 bases between.

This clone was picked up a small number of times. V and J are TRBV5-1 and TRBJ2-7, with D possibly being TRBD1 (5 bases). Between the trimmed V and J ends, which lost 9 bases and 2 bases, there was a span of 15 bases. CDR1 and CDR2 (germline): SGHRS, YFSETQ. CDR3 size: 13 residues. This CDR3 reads CATKTEGAYEQYF. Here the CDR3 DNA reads TGCGCCACCAAGACAGAAGGGGCCTACGAGCAGTACTTC.

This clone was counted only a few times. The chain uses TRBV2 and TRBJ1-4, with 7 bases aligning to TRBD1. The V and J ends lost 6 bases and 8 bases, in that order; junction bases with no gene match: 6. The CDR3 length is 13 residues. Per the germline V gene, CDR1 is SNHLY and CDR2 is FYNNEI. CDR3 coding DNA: TGTGCCAGCAGGGGGACAGCCGGAGAAAAACTGTTTTTT. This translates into CASRGTAGEKLFF.

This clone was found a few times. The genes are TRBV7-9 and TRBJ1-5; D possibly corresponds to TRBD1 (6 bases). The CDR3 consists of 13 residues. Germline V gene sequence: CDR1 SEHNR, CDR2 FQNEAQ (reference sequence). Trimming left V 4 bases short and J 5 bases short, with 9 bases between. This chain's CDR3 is CASSWGADQPQHF. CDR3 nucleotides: TGTGCCAGCAGCTGGGGGGCCGATCAGCCCCAGCATTTT.

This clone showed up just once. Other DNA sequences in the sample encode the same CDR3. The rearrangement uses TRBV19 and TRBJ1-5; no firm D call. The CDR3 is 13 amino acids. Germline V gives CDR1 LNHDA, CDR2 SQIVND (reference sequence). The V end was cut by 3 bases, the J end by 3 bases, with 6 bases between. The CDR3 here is CASSMTYNQPQHF. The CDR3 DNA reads TGTGCCAGTAGTATGACATACAATCAGCCCCAGCATTTT. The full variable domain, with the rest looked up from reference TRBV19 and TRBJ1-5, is DGGITQSPKYLFRKEGQNVTLSCEQNLNHDAMYWYRQDPGQGLRLIYYSQIVNDFQKGDIAEGYSVSREKKESFPLTVTSAQKNPTAFYLCASSMTYNQPQHFGDGTRLSIL.

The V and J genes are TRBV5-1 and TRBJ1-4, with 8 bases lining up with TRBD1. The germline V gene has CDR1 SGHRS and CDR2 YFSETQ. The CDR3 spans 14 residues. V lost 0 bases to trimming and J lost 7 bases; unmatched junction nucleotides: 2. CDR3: CASSLGGTGEKLFF. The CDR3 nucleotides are TGCGCCAGCAGCTTGGGTGGGACAGGTGAAAAACTGTTTTTT.